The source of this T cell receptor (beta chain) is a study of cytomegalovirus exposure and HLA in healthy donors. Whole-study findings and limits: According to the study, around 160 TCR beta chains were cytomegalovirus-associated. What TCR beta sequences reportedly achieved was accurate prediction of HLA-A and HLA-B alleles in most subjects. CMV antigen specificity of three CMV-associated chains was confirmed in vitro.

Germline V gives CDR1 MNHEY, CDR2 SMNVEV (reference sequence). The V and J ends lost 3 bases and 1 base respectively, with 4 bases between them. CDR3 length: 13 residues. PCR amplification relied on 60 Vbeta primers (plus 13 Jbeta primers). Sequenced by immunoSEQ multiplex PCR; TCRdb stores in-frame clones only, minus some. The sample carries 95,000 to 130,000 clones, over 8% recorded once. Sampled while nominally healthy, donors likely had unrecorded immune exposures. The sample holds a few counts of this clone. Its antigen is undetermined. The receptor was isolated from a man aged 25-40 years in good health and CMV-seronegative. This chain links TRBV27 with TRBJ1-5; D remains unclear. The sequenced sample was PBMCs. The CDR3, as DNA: TGTGCCAGCAGTTTCGCGAGCAATCAGCCCCAGCATTTT. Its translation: CASSFASNQPQHF.